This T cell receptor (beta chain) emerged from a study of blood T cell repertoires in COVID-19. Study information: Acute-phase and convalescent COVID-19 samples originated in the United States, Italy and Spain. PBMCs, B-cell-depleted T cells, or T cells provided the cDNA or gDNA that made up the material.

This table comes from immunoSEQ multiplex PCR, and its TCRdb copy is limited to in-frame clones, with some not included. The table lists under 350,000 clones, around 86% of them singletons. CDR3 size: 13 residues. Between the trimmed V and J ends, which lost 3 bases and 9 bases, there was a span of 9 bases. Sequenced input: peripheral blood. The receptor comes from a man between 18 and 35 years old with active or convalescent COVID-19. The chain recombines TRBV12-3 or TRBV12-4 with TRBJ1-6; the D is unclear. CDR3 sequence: CASSFGAGSPLHF. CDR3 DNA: TGTGCCAGCAGTTTCGGTGCAGGTTCACCCCTCCACTTT.